This T cell receptor beta chain was recorded in a study of regulatory and conventional T cells in RAG deficiency. TCRdb's copy holds only in-frame clones and misses some; the assay was immunoSEQ multiplex PCR. Among 45,000 or so clones listed, 70% to 90% were seen once. CDR3 length equals 15 residues. Trimming took off 2 bases at V and 1 base at J, with 8 bases between the two ends. The germline V gene encodes CDR1 SEHNR and CDR2 FQNEAQ (reference sequence). Concerning this clone: What it binds is unknown.

Study findings and constraints: Treg unique TCR beta sequences were approximately 100-fold fewer in Omenn syndrome and CID/AS patients than controls. Shorter CDR3s in all patient subsets; >75% Treg-Tconv overlap in Omenn.

Blood CD4+ CD25-low CD127-high conventional T cells supplied the genomic DNA template. These data were likewise used in another study, on regulatory T cells. That paper adds: Primers: 52 TRBV forward and 13 TRBJ reverse.

The sequence was obtained from a human donor in good health. The J gene is TRBJ2-2, the V gene TRBV7-9; unclear D gene. Sequenced: CD4+ effector T cells sorted from blood. The CDR3 reads CASSLFSENTGELFF. In nucleotides, the CDR3 is TGTGCCAGCAGCTTATTTTCTGAGAACACCGGGGAGCTGTTTTTT.